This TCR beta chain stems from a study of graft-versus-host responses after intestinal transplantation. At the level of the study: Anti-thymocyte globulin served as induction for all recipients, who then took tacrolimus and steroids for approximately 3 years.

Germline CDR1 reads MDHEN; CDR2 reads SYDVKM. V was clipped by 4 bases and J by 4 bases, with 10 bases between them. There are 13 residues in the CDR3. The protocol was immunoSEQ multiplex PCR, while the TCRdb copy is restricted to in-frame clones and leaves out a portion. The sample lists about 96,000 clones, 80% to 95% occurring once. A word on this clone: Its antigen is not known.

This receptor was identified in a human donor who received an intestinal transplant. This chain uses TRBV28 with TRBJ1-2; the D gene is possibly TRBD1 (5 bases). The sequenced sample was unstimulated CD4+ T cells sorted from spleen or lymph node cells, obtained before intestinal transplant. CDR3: CASSYKTVYGYTF. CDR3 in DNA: TGTGCCAGCAGTTATAAGACAGTCTATGGCTACACCTTC.